The rows below give T cell receptor beta chains drawn from one sample of a study of cytomegalovirus exposure and HLA in healthy donors. Generated by immunoSEQ multiplex PCR, the TCRdb table keeps only in-frame clones and is missing some. This table holds over 110,000 clones, about 80% found once. Source material: PBMCs. The source of these receptors is a woman in her 40s in good health and CMV-seropositive. The CDR3 runs from the conserved cysteine through the conserved F or W. D genes are given only for firm matches. A clone size is listed for some rows: how often the clone was seen (once, few, many), or a class if it is expanded.

CDR3 protein: CASSETAGVNQPQHF
CDR3 DNA: TGTGCCAGCAGTGAAACTGCAGGGGTAAATCAGCCCCAGCATTTT
D gene: NA
clone size: NA
J gene: TRBJ1-5
V gene: TRBV6-1

CDR3 protein: CASSPGTGKYEQYF
CDR3 DNA: TGTGCCAGCAGTCCCGGGACAGGGAAGTACGAGCAGTACTTC
D gene: TRBD1
clone size: NA
J gene: TRBJ2-7
V gene: TRBV6-6

CDR3 protein: CASSGSGTSGKGRDTQYF
CDR3 DNA: TGCGCCAGCAGCGGTTCCGGGACTAGCGGAAAGGGGAGAGATACGCAGTATTTT
D gene: TRBD2
clone size: NA
J gene: TRBJ2-3
V gene: TRBV5-1

CDR3 protein: CASRPRTSQETGELFF
CDR3 DNA: TGTGCCAGCAGACCGCGGACTAGCCAGGAGACCGGGGAGCTGTTTTTT
D gene: TRBD2
clone size: NA
J gene: TRBJ2-2
V gene: TRBV7-8

CDR3 protein: CASRKGLAGEAYNEQFF
CDR3 DNA: TGCGCCAGCAGAAAGGGACTAGCGGGGGAAGCCTACAATGAGCAGTTCTTC
D gene: TRBD2
clone size: NA
J gene: TRBJ2-1
V gene: TRBV10-2

CDR3 protein: CASMGGRADNSYEQYF
CDR3 DNA: TGTGCCAGCATGGGCGGGAGGGCCGATAACTCCTACGAGCAGTACTTC
D gene: TRBD2
clone size: NA
J gene: TRBJ2-7
V gene: TRBV27

CDR3 protein: CASSLTGGDSPLHF
CDR3 DNA: TGTGCCAGCAGTTTAACAGGGGGCGATTCACCCCTCCACTTT
D gene: TRBD1
clone size: NA
J gene: TRBJ1-6
V gene: TRBV25-1

CDR3 protein: CASSPQVGGRSYEQYF
CDR3 DNA: TGTGCCAGCAGCCCCCAGGTGGGCGGGAGAAGTTACGAGCAGTACTTC
D gene: TRBD2
clone size: NA
J gene: TRBJ2-7
V gene: TRBV7-2

CDR3 protein: CASSPHRAIARMLNTGELFF
CDR3 DNA: TGTGCCAGCAGTCCCCACCGCGCAATAGCGAGGATGCTGAACACCGGGGAGCTGTTTTTT
D gene: NA
clone size: NA
J gene: TRBJ2-2
V gene: TRBV28

CDR3 protein: CASSLGPPGVTGNTIYF
CDR3 DNA: TGTGCCAGCAGCTTGGGTCCGCCAGGGGTGACTGGAAACACCATATATTTT
D gene: NA
clone size: NA
J gene: TRBJ1-3
V gene: TRBV5-4

CDR3 protein: CASSTRDSEQETQYF
CDR3 DNA: TGTGCCAGCAGCACCCGGGACAGTGAGCAAGAGACCCAGTACTTC
D gene: TRBD1
clone size: NA
J gene: TRBJ2-5
V gene: TRBV11-3

CDR3 protein: CASRGGIMNTEAFF
CDR3 DNA: TGTGCCAGCAGGGGGGGAATCATGAACACTGAAGCTTTCTTT
D gene: NA
clone size: NA
J gene: TRBJ1-1
V gene: TRBV7-8

CDR3 protein: CASSGREDRGDTGELFF
CDR3 DNA: TGTGCCAGCAGTGGGAGAGAGGACAGGGGTGACACCGGGGAGCTGTTTTTT
D gene: TRBD1
clone size: NA
J gene: TRBJ2-2
V gene: TRBV2

CDR3 protein: CASSLRLRDEQYF
CDR3 DNA: TGTGCCAGCAGCTTAAGGTTGAGGGACGAGCAGTACTTC
D gene: NA
clone size: NA
J gene: TRBJ2-7
V gene: TRBV7-2

CDR3 protein: CASSPGVPGTEAFF
CDR3 DNA: TGTGCCAGCAGCCCGGGAGTTCCGGGCACTGAAGCTTTCTTT
D gene: NA
clone size: NA
J gene: TRBJ1-1
V gene: TRBV7-8

CDR3 protein: CASSPRQDLGYGYTF
CDR3 DNA: TGCGCCAGCAGCCCGAGACAGGATCTAGGCTATGGCTACACCTTC
D gene: NA
clone size: NA
J gene: TRBJ1-2
V gene: TRBV5-1

CDR3 protein: CAISETQREGNTGELFF
CDR3 DNA: TGTGCCATCAGTGAGACCCAGCGGGAGGGGAACACCGGGGAGCTGTTTTTT
D gene: TRBD2
clone size: NA
J gene: TRBJ2-2
V gene: TRBV10-3

CDR3 protein: CASSPSDYGYTF
CDR3 DNA: TGTGCCAGCAGCCCTTCGGACTATGGCTACACCTTC
D gene: NA
clone size: NA
J gene: TRBJ1-2
V gene: TRBV5-6

CDR3 protein: CASTLYVEGETQYF
CDR3 DNA: TGTGCCAGCACCCTTTACGTAGAGGGAGAGACCCAGTACTTC
D gene: NA
clone size: once
J gene: TRBJ2-5
V gene: TRBV11-2

CDR3 protein: CASSLVGARDTEAFF
CDR3 DNA: TGTGCCAGCAGCTTAGTGGGGGCTAGGGACACTGAAGCTTTCTTT
D gene: NA
clone size: NA
J gene: TRBJ1-1
V gene: TRBV7-6

CDR3 protein: CASSYGGGRFTDTQYF
CDR3 DNA: TGCGCCAGCAGCTATGGGGGCGGGAGGTTCACAGATACGCAGTATTTT
D gene: TRBD2
clone size: NA
J gene: TRBJ2-3
V gene: TRBV5-1

CDR3 protein: CASSAYREETQYF
CDR3 DNA: TGTGCCAGTAGTGCCTACAGGGAAGAGACCCAGTACTTC
D gene: NA
clone size: NA
J gene: TRBJ2-5
V gene: TRBV19

CDR3 protein: CASSARPGQGAYTEAFF
CDR3 DNA: TGTGCCAGCTCAGCGAGACCGGGACAGGGGGCGTATACTGAAGCTTTCTTT
D gene: TRBD1
clone size: NA
J gene: TRBJ1-1
V gene: TRBV18

CDR3 protein: CASRAELAEYEQYF
CDR3 DNA: TGTGCCAGCCGAGCCGAGCTAGCGGAATACGAGCAGTACTTC
D gene: TRBD2
clone size: NA
J gene: TRBJ2-7
V gene: TRBV6-6

CDR3 protein: CASSPTPDYHYEQYF
CDR3 DNA: TGTGCCAGCAGTCCCACCCCGGACTACCACTACGAGCAGTACTTC
D gene: NA
clone size: once
J gene: TRBJ2-7
V gene: TRBV9

CDR3 protein: CASSQEGLGEQFF
CDR3 DNA: TGCGCCAGCAGCCAAGAGGGGCTGGGGGAGCAGTTCTTC
D gene: NA
clone size: NA
J gene: TRBJ2-1
V gene: TRBV4-1

CDR3 protein: CASSLVFTGELFF
CDR3 DNA: TGTGCCAGCAGTTTAGTTTTCACCGGGGAGCTGTTTTTT
D gene: NA
clone size: NA
J gene: TRBJ2-2
V gene: TRBV6-5

CDR3 protein: CASNRGEITDTQYF
CDR3 DNA: TGCGCCAGCAACAGGGGCGAGATCACAGATACGCAGTATTTT
D gene: TRBD1
clone size: few
J gene: TRBJ2-3
V gene: TRBV5-1

CDR3 protein: CASSSFGTANEKLFF
CDR3 DNA: TGTGCCAGCAGTTCCTTCGGGACAGCTAATGAAAAACTGTTTTTT
D gene: TRBD1
clone size: NA
J gene: TRBJ1-4
V gene: TRBV27

CDR3 protein: CSARTDNEQFF
CDR3 DNA: TGCAGTGCCAGGACTGACAATGAGCAGTTCTTC
D gene: NA
clone size: NA
J gene: TRBJ2-1
V gene: TRBV20-1

CDR3 protein: CASSTSGSSYEQYF
CDR3 DNA: TGTGCCAGCAGCACCAGCGGGAGCTCCTACGAGCAGTACTTC
D gene: NA
clone size: NA
J gene: TRBJ2-7
V gene: TRBV21-1

CDR3 protein: CASSRGTGKNNEQFF
CDR3 DNA: TGTGCCAGCAGCCGAGGGACAGGGAAGAACAATGAGCAGTTCTTC
D gene: TRBD1
clone size: NA
J gene: TRBJ2-1
V gene: TRBV9

CDR3 protein: CASTLSGTGDRDGELFF
CDR3 DNA: TGTGCCAGCACCCTCTCCGGGACAGGGGATAGGGACGGGGAGCTGTTTTTT
D gene: TRBD1
clone size: NA
J gene: TRBJ2-2
V gene: TRBV9

CDR3 protein: CASSPTQPGRQPQHF
CDR3 DNA: TGTGCCAGCAGCCCTACCCAACCGGGGAGGCAGCCCCAGCATTTT
D gene: NA
clone size: NA
J gene: TRBJ1-5
V gene: TRBV11-2

CDR3 protein: CASSLVPRAGGGGEQYF
CDR3 DNA: TGTGCCAGCAGCTTGGTCCCTCGGGCAGGGGGCGGCGGCGAGCAGTACTTC
D gene: TRBD1
clone size: few
J gene: TRBJ2-7
V gene: TRBV5-5

CDR3 protein: CASSVGGGSNYGYTF
CDR3 DNA: TGTGCCAGCAGCGTAGGGGGAGGCTCCAACTATGGCTACACCTTC
D gene: NA
clone size: NA
J gene: TRBJ1-2
V gene: TRBV9

CDR3 protein: CASSFSSPTDTQYF
CDR3 DNA: TGCGCCAGCAGTTTTTCCTCTCCTACAGATACGCAGTATTTT
D gene: NA
clone size: NA
J gene: TRBJ2-3
V gene: TRBV10-1

CDR3 protein: CASGINYEQYF
CDR3 DNA: TGTGCCAGCGGCATAAACTACGAGCAGTACTTC
D gene: NA
clone size: NA
J gene: TRBJ2-7
V gene: TRBV7-9

CDR3 protein: CASSRGNTDTQYF
CDR3 DNA: TGTGCCAGCAGCAGAGGGAACACAGATACGCAGTATTTT
D gene: NA
clone size: NA
J gene: TRBJ2-3
V gene: TRBV7-3

CDR3 protein: CASSEIQSSYNEQFF
CDR3 DNA: TGCGCCAGCAGCGAAATACAGAGCTCCTACAATGAGCAGTTCTTC
D gene: NA
clone size: NA
J gene: TRBJ2-1
V gene: TRBV5-1

CDR3 protein: CASSEQEITQYF
CDR3 DNA: TGTGCCAGCAGCGAGCAAGAAATTACGCAGTATTTT
D gene: NA
clone size: few
J gene: TRBJ2-3
V gene: TRBV11-2

CDR3 protein: CASSPGRGGTGELFF
CDR3 DNA: TGCGCCAGCAGCCCCGGGAGAGGAGGAACCGGGGAGCTGTTTTTT
D gene: NA
clone size: NA
J gene: TRBJ2-2
V gene: TRBV5-1

CDR3 protein: CASTNPLSLAGGDTQYF
CDR3 DNA: TGTGCCAGTACGAATCCCCTGTCGCTAGCGGGCGGAGATACGCAGTATTTT
D gene: TRBD2
clone size: once
J gene: TRBJ2-3
V gene: TRBV19

CDR3 protein: CASSLALRVGETQYF
CDR3 DNA: TGCGCCAGCAGCTTGGCCCTCAGGGTAGGAGAGACCCAGTACTTC
D gene: NA
clone size: NA
J gene: TRBJ2-5
V gene: TRBV5-1

CDR3 protein: CASSIDADRGVEQYF
CDR3 DNA: TGTGCCAGTAGTATAGATGCGGACAGGGGTGTAGAGCAGTACTTC
D gene: TRBD1
clone size: NA
J gene: TRBJ2-7
V gene: TRBV19

CDR3 protein: CAIGRGFTEAFF
CDR3 DNA: TGTGCCATCGGCAGGGGGTTCACTGAAGCTTTCTTT
D gene: TRBD1
clone size: NA
J gene: TRBJ1-1
V gene: TRBV10-3

CDR3 protein: CASPFGGAGNQPQHF
CDR3 DNA: TGTGCCAGCCCCTTTGGGGGCGCGGGCAATCAGCCCCAGCATTTT
D gene: NA
clone size: few
J gene: TRBJ1-5
V gene: TRBV6-5

CDR3 protein: CASSPGRGNYGYTF
CDR3 DNA: TGTGCCAGCAGCCCCGGAAGGGGAAACTATGGCTACACCTTC
D gene: NA
clone size: once
J gene: TRBJ1-2
V gene: TRBV7-9

CDR3 protein: CASSLGTGRGTEAFF
CDR3 DNA: TGTGCCAGCAGCCTCGGGACAGGGAGAGGCACTGAAGCTTTCTTT
D gene: TRBD1
clone size: few
J gene: TRBJ1-1
V gene: TRBV7-9

CDR3 protein: CASSLQLWGEAFF
CDR3 DNA: TGTGCCAGCAGCTTGCAACTTTGGGGCGAAGCTTTCTTT
D gene: NA
clone size: few
J gene: TRBJ1-1
V gene: TRBV7-3

CDR3 protein: CASSKGGRYLNYGYTF
CDR3 DNA: TGTGCCAGCAGCAAAGGGGGCCGATACCTTAACTATGGCTACACCTTC
D gene: NA
clone size: NA
J gene: TRBJ1-2
V gene: TRBV21-1

CDR3 protein: CASSFLLRASNEQFF
CDR3 DNA: TGCGCCAGCAGCTTTTTGCTCAGGGCCTCCAATGAGCAGTTCTTC
D gene: NA
clone size: NA
J gene: TRBJ2-1
V gene: TRBV5-1

CDR3 protein: CASSQGNSGNTIYF
CDR3 DNA: TGTGCCAGCTCACAGGGGAACTCTGGAAACACCATATATTTT
D gene: TRBD1
clone size: NA
J gene: TRBJ1-3
V gene: TRBV2

CDR3 protein: CASSRTSGRNRDTQYF
CDR3 DNA: TGCGCCAGCAGCCGGACTAGCGGGAGAAATAGAGATACGCAGTATTTT
D gene: TRBD2
clone size: NA
J gene: TRBJ2-3
V gene: TRBV5-1

CDR3 protein: CASSAEGRTEAFF
CDR3 DNA: TGTGCCAGCAGTGCGGAGGGGAGAACTGAAGCTTTCTTT
D gene: NA
clone size: NA
J gene: TRBJ1-1
V gene: TRBV6-4

CDR3 protein: CASSVGGSYEQYF
CDR3 DNA: TGTGCCAGCAGTGTCGGGGGCTCCTACGAGCAGTACTTC
D gene: NA
clone size: NA
J gene: TRBJ2-7
V gene: TRBV25-1

CDR3 protein: CASSYSGLLGAEQYF
CDR3 DNA: TGTGCCAGCAGTTACTCGGGGCTGCTTGGTGCCGAGCAGTACTTC
D gene: NA
clone size: NA
J gene: TRBJ2-7
V gene: TRBV6-5

CDR3 protein: CSAWTGHNEQFF
CDR3 DNA: TGCAGCGCCTGGACAGGGCACAATGAGCAGTTCTTC
D gene: TRBD1
clone size: NA
J gene: TRBJ2-1
V gene: TRBV29-1

CDR3 protein: CASTGWQGDNYGYTF
CDR3 DNA: TGTGCCAGCACGGGATGGCAGGGGGATAACTATGGCTACACCTTC
D gene: TRBD1
clone size: NA
J gene: TRBJ1-2
V gene: TRBV6-1